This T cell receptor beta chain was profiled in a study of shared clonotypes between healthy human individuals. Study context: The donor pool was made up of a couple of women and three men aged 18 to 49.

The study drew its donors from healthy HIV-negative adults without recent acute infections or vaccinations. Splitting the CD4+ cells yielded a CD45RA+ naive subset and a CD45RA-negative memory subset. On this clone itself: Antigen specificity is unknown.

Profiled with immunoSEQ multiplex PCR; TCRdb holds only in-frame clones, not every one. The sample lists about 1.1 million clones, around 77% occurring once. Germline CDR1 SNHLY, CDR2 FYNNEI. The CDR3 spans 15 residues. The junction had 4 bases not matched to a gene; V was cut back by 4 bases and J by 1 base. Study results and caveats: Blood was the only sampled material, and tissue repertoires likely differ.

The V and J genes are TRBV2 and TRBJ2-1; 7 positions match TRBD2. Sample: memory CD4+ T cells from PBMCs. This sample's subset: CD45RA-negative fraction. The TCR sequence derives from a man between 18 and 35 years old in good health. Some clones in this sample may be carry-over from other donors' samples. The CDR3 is CASSGQAGSYNEQFF. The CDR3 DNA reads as TGTGCCAGCAGTGGGCAAGCGGGGTCCTACAATGAGCAGTTCTTC.